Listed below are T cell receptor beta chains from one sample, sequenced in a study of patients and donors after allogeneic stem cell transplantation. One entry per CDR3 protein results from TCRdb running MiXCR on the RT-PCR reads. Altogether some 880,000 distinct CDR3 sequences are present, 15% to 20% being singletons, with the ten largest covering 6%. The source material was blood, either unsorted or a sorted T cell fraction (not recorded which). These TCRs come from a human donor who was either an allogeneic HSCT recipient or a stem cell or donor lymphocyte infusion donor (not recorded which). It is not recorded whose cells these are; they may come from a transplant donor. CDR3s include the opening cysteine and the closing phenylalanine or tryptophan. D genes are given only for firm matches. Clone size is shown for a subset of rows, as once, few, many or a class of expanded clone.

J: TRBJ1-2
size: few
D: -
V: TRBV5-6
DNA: TGTGCCAGCACTCCCCAGTTGGGGGGGCAGTATGGCTACACCTTC
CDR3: CASTPQLGGQYGYTF

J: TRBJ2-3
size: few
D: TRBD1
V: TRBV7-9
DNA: TGTGCCAGCAGCCCCAGGGGGATGTCAGATACGCAGTATTTT
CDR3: CASSPRGMSDTQYF

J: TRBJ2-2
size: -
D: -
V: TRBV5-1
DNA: TGCGCCAGCAGCTCCGGCGGGACAGAAAACACCGGGGAGCTGTTTTTT
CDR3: CASSSGGTENTGELFF

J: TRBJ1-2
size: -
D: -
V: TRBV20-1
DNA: TGCAGTGCCCCTGGGGGCTATGGCTACACCTTC
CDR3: CSAPGGYGYTF

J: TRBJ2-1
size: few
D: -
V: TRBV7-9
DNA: TGTGCCAGCAGCGCGTTTGGGAGCTCCTACAATGAGCAGTTCTTC
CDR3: CASSAFGSSYNEQFF

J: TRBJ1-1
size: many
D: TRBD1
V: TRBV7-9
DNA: TGTGCCAGCAGCTTACCACCCGGACAGGGGGCTGATGAAGCTTTCTTT
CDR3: CASSLPPGQGADEAFF

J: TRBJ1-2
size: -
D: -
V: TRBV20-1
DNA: TGCAGTGCTAGACCTGCGGGCGCCCAGACGTATGGCTACACCTTC
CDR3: CSARPAGAQTYGYTF

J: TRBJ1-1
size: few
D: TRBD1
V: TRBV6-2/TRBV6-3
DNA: TGTGCCAGCAGTTCTGGACAGGGGATCACTGAAGCTTTCTTT
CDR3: CASSSGQGITEAFF

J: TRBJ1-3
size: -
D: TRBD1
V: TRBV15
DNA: TGTGCCACCAGCAGGGACAGGGGTTCGTTGCACACCATATATTTT
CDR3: CATSRDRGSLHTIYF

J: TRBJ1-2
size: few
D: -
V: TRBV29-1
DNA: TGCAGCGTACCTTTAGGGCAGACCTATGGCTACACCTTC
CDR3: CSVPLGQTYGYTF

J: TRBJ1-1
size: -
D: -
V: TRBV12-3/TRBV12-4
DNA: TGTGCCAGCATCAAGACCGGGACCCCTAACGCAGGCACTGAAGCTTTCTTT
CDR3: CASIKTGTPNAGTEAFF

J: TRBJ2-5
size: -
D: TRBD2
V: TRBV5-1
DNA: TGCGCCAGCAGCGATAGACTAGCGGGGGGCGTTGGAGAGACCCAGTACTTC
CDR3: CASSDRLAGGVGETQYF

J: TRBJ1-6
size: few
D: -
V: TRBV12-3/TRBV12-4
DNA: TGTGCCAGCAGTTTCGGGGCACGTAATTCACCCCTCCACTTT
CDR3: CASSFGARNSPLHF

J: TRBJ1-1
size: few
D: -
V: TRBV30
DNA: TGTGCCTGGACCTTCACAACGAACACTGAAGCTTTCTTT
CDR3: CAWTFTTNTEAFF

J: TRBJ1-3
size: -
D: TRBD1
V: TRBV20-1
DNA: TGCAGTGCCAGCGACAGGGTTTCTGGAAACACCATATATTTT
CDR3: CSASDRVSGNTIYF

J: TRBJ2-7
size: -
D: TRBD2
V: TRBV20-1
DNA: TGCAGTGAATATGCTAGCGGGATCAGCGAGCAGTACTACTTC
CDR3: CSEYASGISEQYYF

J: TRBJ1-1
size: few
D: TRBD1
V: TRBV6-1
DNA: TGTGCCAGCAGCCAAAGAGGGGGCGTGAGGACTGAAGCTTTCTTT
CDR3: CASSQRGGVRTEAFF

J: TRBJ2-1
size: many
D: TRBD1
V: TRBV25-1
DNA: TGTGCCAGCAGCAACAGGGGCAGGGAGCAGTTCTTC
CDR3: CASSNRGREQFF

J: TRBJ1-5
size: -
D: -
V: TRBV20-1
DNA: TGCAGTGCTAGAGTTCCACGGACGGGCAATCAGCCCCAGCATTTT
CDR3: CSARVPRTGNQPQHF

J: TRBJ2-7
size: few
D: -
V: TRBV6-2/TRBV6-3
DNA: TGTGCCAGCAGTACGACCTCTAAGACACTCACCTACGAGCAGTACTTC
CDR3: CASSTTSKTLTYEQYF

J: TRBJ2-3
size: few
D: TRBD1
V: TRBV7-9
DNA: TGTGCCAGCAGCTTCTCATCCCCAGGGGGCTGGGATACGCAGTATTTT
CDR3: CASSFSSPGGWDTQYF

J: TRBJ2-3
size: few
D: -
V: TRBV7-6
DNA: TGTGCCAGCAGCTTAGACGGGCCTTCAGATACGCAGTATTTT
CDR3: CASSLDGPSDTQYF

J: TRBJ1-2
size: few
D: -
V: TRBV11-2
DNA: TGTGCCAGCAGCCCGGACGGACTCCCCTATGGCTACACCTTC
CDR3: CASSPDGLPYGYTF

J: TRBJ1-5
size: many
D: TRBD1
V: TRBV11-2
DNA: TGTGCCAGCAGCCAAGGGACAGAATATAGCAATCAGCCCCAGCATTTT
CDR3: CASSQGTEYSNQPQHF

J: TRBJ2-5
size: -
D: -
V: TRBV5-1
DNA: TGCGCCAGCAGGGGGAAGGGAGTCCAAGAGACCCAGTACTTC
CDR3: CASRGKGVQETQYF

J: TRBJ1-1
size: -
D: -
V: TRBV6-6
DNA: TGTGCCAGCAGCCAACAGGGTCCTGAAGCTTTCTTT
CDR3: CASSQQGPEAFF

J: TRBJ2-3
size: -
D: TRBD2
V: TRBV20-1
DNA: TGCAGTGCGAGAACGGGGGGTAAGACAGATACGCAGTATTTT
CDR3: CSARTGGKTDTQYF

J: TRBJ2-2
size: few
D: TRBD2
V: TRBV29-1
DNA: TGCAGCGTTGAAGATCGAGCGGGGACTAGCGAAAACACCGGGGAGCTGTTTTTT
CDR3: CSVEDRAGTSENTGELFF

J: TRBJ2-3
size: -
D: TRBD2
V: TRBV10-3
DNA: TGTGCCGTAAAGCCAACTAGCGGGGCCACAGATACGCAGTATTTT
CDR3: CAVKPTSGATDTQYF

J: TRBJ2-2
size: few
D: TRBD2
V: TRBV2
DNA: TGTGCCAGCAGTAAAGGGACTAGCTACGTCGGGGAGCTGTTTTTT
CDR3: CASSKGTSYVGELFF

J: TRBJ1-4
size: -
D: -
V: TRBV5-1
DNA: TGCGCCAGCAGCTTGGGAAGGGGCGGTGAAAAACTGTTTTTT
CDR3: CASSLGRGGEKLFF

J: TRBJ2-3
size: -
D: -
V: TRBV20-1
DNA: TGCAGTGCTAGAATTCCGGGGGAGGATACGCAGTATTTT
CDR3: CSARIPGEDTQYF

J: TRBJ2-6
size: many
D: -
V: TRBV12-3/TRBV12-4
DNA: TGTGCCAGCAGTTTAGCGCGTCAGTACTCTGGGGCCAACGTCCTGACTTTC
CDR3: CASSLARQYSGANVLTF

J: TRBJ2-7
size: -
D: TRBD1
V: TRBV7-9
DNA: TGTGCCACCTCTTCCGGGACAGATAATCGTTACGAGCAGTACTTC
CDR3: CATSSGTDNRYEQYF

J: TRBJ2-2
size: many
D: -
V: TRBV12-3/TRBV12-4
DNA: TGTGCCAGCAGTTTTATCCAACCGGGGCCGGGCACCGGGGAGCTGTTTTTT
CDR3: CASSFIQPGPGTGELFF

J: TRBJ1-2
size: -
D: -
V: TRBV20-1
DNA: TGCAGTGCTAGGCGAATCCAGGAAGGCTACACCTTC
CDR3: CSARRIQEGYTF

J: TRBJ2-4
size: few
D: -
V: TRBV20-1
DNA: TGCAGTGCTAGTGACGGGAGCCTAGCCAAAAACATTCAGTACTTC
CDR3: CSASDGSLAKNIQYF

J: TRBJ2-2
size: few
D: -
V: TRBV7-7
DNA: TGTGCTAGCAGCTCGTTGGGGGCCAACACCGGGGAGCTGTTTTTT
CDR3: CASSSLGANTGELFF

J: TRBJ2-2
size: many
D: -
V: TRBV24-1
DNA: TGTGCCACCAGGGGTAGCGCTACCGGGGAGCTGTTTTTT
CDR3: CATRGSATGELFF

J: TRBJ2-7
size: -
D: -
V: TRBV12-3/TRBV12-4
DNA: TGTGCCAGCAGTCCCGGGGGTCGGAGGTACGAGCAGTACTTC
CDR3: CASSPGGRRYEQYF

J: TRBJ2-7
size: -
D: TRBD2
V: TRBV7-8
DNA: TGTGCCAGCTTTGGCGGGGGGAACTCCTACGAGCAGTACTTC
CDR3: CASFGGGNSYEQYF

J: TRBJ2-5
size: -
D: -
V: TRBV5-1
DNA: TGCGCCAGCAGCTCGAACAGGGCCCAAGAGACCCAGTACTTC
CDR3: CASSSNRAQETQYF

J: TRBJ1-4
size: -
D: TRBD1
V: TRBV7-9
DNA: TGTGCCAGCAGGGAGACAGGGGTTAATGAAAAACTGTTTTTT
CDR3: CASRETGVNEKLFF

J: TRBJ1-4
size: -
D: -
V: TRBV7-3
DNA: TGTGCCAGCAGCCGGGGGCGGGGAGAAAAACTGTTTTTT
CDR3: CASSRGRGEKLFF

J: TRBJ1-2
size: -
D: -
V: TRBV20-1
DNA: TGCAGTGCTGGACGGGTCGGGGGCAGGGGCTACACCTTC
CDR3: CSAGRVGGRGYTF

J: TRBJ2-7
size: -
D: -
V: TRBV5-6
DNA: TGTGCCAGCAGCTTGGAAGAACTTACCTACGAGCAGTACTTC
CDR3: CASSLEELTYEQYF

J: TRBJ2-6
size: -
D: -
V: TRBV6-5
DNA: TGTGCCAGCAGTTACACTGGGGCCATCGTCCTGACTTTC
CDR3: CASSYTGAIVLTF

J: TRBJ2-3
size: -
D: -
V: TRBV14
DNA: TGTGCCAGCAGCCAAGGGGGTAGGGGTCCCACAGATACGCAGTATTTT
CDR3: CASSQGGRGPTDTQYF

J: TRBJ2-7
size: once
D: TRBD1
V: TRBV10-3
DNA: TGTGCCATCAGTGACCTCCGGGACAGCCTTTACGAGCAGTACTTC
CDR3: CAISDLRDSLYEQYF

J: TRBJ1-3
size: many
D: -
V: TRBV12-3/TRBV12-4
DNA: TGTGCCAGCAGCCCGAGGGGAAACACCATATATTTT
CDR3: CASSPRGNTIYF

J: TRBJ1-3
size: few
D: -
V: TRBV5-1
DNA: TGCGCCAGCAGCCATACGACGAGCTCTGGAAACACCATATATTTT
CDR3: CASSHTTSSGNTIYF

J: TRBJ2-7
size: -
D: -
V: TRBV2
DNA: TGTGCCAGCAGTGACGGAGGGTACGAGCAGTACTTC
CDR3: CASSDGGYEQYF

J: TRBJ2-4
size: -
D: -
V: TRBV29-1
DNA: TGCAGCGTTGGACAGCAAAACATTCAGTACTTC
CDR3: CSVGQQNIQYF

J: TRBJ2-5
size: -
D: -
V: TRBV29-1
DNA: TGCAGCGTAATGCGGGAGACCCAGTACTTC
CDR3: CSVMRETQYF

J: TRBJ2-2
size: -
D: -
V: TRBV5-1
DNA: TGCGCCAGCAGCTTGGCCAAAAGGAACACCGGGGAGCTGTTTTTT
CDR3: CASSLAKRNTGELFF

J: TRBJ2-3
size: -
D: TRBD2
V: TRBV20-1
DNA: TGCAGTGCTAGTAAGACTAGCGGAGCTAGGAGGAATACGCAGTATTTT
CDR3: CSASKTSGARRNTQYF

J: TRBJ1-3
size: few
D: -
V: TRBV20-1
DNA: TGCAGTGCTAGACAGGGGAATGTTGGAAACACCATATATTTT
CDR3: CSARQGNVGNTIYF

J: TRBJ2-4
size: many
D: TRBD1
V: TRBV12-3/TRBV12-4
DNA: TGTGCCAGCAGTCGACAGGGCGTCATTCAGTACTTC
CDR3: CASSRQGVIQYF

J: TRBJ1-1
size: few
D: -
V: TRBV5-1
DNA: TGCGCCAGCAGCTCTCGTGCGAACACGAACACTGAAGCTTTCTTT
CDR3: CASSSRANTNTEAFF

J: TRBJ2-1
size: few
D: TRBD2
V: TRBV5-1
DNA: TGCGCCAGCAGCTTGGGATTGGGGGGGATGCTCTATGAGCAGTTCTTC
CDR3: CASSLGLGGMLYEQFF